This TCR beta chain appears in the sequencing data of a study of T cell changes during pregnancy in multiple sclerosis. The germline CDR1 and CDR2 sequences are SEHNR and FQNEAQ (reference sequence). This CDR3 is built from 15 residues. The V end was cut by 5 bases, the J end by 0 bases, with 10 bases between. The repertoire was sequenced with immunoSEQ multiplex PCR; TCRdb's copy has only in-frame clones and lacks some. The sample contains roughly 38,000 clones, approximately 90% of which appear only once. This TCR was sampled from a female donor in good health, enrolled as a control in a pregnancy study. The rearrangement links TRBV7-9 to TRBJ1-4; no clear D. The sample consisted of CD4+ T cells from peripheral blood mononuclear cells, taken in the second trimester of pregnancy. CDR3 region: CASSLRQATNEKLFF. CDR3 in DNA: TGTGCCAGCAGCCTGAGACAAGCAACTAATGAAAAACTGTTTTTT.